Shown below are 30 T cell receptor beta chains from a single sample sequenced in a study of CD8+ T cells in alopecia areata. The sample's treatment: oral pan-JAK inhibitor, 5-10 mg twice daily. RNA was extracted and reverse transcribed into cDNA as the sequencing template. Clones were sequenced by immunoSEQ multiplex PCR, and TCRdb holds only the in-frame ones, with some missing. Found here are roughly 170,000 clones, roughly 50% of them singletons; the top ten hold over 10%. This specimen was CD8+ T cells sorted from blood, taken at week 24, from a patient treated with tofacitinib. The receptors originated from a human donor with alopecia areata.

This clone has more than one count but fewer than ten. CDR3: CASSLNPVTNRVGNTEAFF. The CDR3, as DNA: TGCGCCAGCAGCTTGAACCCCGTGACCAACAGGGTCGGGAACACTGAAGCTTTCTTT. V is TRBV5-1 and J is TRBJ1-1; tentatively, D is TRBD1 (6 bases). The CDR3 is made up of 19 amino acids. The germline gives CDR1 SGHRS, CDR2 YFSETQ. V was clipped by 1 base and J by 1 base, with 23 bases between them.

J is TRBJ1-1 and V is TRBV4-1; D call uncertain. Between the trimmed V and J ends, which lost 2 bases and 3 bases, there was a span of 7 bases. The V gene's germline CDR1 is MGHRA and CDR2 YSYEKL. This CDR3 spans 13 amino acids. DNA for the CDR3: TGCGCCAGCAGCCAAAGGAGGGACACTGAAGCTTTCTTT. As protein: CASSQRRDTEAFF.

The chain is built from TRBV13 and TRBJ2-7, with 11 bases that match TRBD1. Per germline, CDR1 PRHDT and CDR2 FYEKMQ (reference sequence). The CDR3 is 16 residues long. V lost 5 bases to trimming and J lost 2 bases; unmatched junction nucleotides: 8. The CDR3 loop reads CASSPSPGQGAYEQYF. The CDR3 DNA sequence: TGTGCCAGCAGCCCTTCCCCGGGACAGGGGGCCTACGAGCAGTACTTC.

This chain uses TRBV2 with TRBJ1-1; D gene unclear. V was pared by 8 bases and J by 1 base, with 5 bases between. Germline CDR1 and CDR2: SNHLY and FYNNEI. The CDR3 has 11 amino acids. The CDR3 DNA sequence: TGTGCCAGCCGCCGGAACACTGAAGCTTTCTTT. Residues: CASRRNTEAFF.

V is TRBV19 and J is TRBJ1-2; possibly TRBD1 for D (5 bases). V was trimmed by 5 bases and J by 0 bases, leaving 16 bases between them. This CDR3 spans 16 amino acids. Germline assignment: CDR1 LNHDA and CDR2 SQIVND (reference sequence). This CDR3 is CASSGGEPWANYGYTF. The DNA of the CDR3 is TGTGCCAGTAGTGGGGGGGAACCATGGGCTAACTATGGCTACACCTTC. Combining the CDR3 with reference TRBV19 and TRBJ1-2 gives the whole variable domain DGGITQSPKYLFRKEGQNVTLSCEQNLNHDAMYWYRQDPGQGLRLIYYSQIVNDFQKGDIAEGYSVSREKKESFPLTVTSAQKNPTAFYLCASSGGEPWANYGYTFGSGTRLTVV.

CDR3 bases: TGTGCCAGCAGTTATGCAGGGATGGGTGAAAAACTGTTTTTT. The encoded protein is CASSYAGMGEKLFF. This chain uses TRBV6-5 with TRBJ1-4; a weak D match, TRBD1 (5 bases). Germline V gene lookup returns CDR1 MNHEY and CDR2 SVGAGI. The CDR3 totals 14 residues. The V end was cut by 3 bases, the J end by 7 bases, with 12 bases between.

The chain recombines TRBV27 with TRBJ2-5, with 7 bases matching TRBD1. This CDR3 contains 14 residues. J lost 3 bases, V lost 4 bases, and 5 bases had no gene match. Looked up from germline, CDR1 is MNHEY and CDR2 is SMNVEV (reference sequence). The DNA of the CDR3 is TGTGCCAGCAGTTCGACGACAGGGAAAGAGACCCAGTACTTC. This codes for CASSSTTGKETQYF.

V is TRBV4-2 and J is TRBJ2-7; D is undetermined. Trimming removed 0 bases at V and 2 bases at J, with 5 bases between. The CDR3 extends over 13 amino acids. CDR1 and CDR2 from the germline V gene are LGHNA and YNFKEQ. In nucleotides, the CDR3 is TGTGCCAGCAGCCAAGATTTCGCCTACGAGCAGTACTTC. Residues: CASSQDFAYEQYF.

The chain is built from TRBV5-1 and TRBJ1-6; 7 nucleotides match TRBD1. The ends lost 4 bases at V and 2 bases at J; junction bases unmatched: 3. Looked up from germline, CDR1 is SGHRS and CDR2 is YFSETQ. CDR3 length: 15 amino acids. Here the CDR3 reads CASSPGQPYNSPLHF. CDR3 DNA sequence: TGCGCCAGCAGCCCGGGACAGCCCTATAATTCACCCCTCCACTTT.

This clone was observed a handful of times. The chain links TRBV15 to TRBJ1-3, with a possible D match to TRBD1 (6 bases). The V and J ends lost 6 bases and 0 bases respectively, with 12 bases between them. This CDR3 is 15 amino acids long. Per germline, CDR1 LNHNV and CDR2 YYDKDF (reference sequence). The CDR3, as DNA: TGTGCCACCAGTCAGGGACATAGCTCTGGAAACACCATATATTTT. This translates into CATSQGHSSGNTIYF.

The gene calls are TRBV30 and TRBJ2-1; the D is unclear. This CDR3 region has 11 residues. Germline assignment: CDR1 GTSNPN and CDR2 SVGIG (reference sequence). V was trimmed by 1 base and J by 9 bases, leaving 7 bases between them. The CDR3 DNA reads TGTGCCTGGAGTGGGATGGTTGAGCAGTTCTTC. Translating gives CAWSGMVEQFF.

The CDR3 DNA reads as TGTGCCAGCAGTGACGGACAGGGGTGGGTCTACGAGCAGTACTTC. This translates into CASSDGQGWVYEQYF. The chain combines TRBV2 with TRBJ2-7; 9 nucleotides agree with TRBD1. CDR1 is SNHLY, CDR2 FYNNEI, per germline. The CDR3 length is 15 residues. V gave up 3 bases and J gave up 3 bases; unmatched junction bases: 6.

This chain connects TRBV19 to TRBJ2-5; TRBD1 matches at 9 bases. With 8 bases clipped from V and 4 bases from J, the junction kept 8 bases outside the gene matches. CDR3 size: 14 residues. Germline V gene data show CDR1 as LNHDA and CDR2 as SQIVND (reference sequence). The CDR3 sequence is CASCTTGGSETQYF. The CDR3 DNA sequence: TGTGCCAGTTGTACAACAGGGGGCTCAGAGACCCAGTACTTC.

The J gene is TRBJ2-2, the V gene TRBV5-1; 9 nucleotides line up with TRBD2. CDR3 length equals 15 residues. The V gene's germline CDR1 is SGHRS and CDR2 YFSETQ. Germline trimming cut 6 bases from V and 2 bases from J; bases unmatched to any gene: 5. CDR3 bases: TGCGCCAGCACCGAAGCGGGGGGCAACACCGGGGAGCTGTTTTTT. Its protein is CASTEAGGNTGELFF.

This clone occurred once. CDR3 nucleotides: TGTGCCAGCAGCGCCCCACAGATAGTTTATGGCTACACCTTC. This translates into CASSAPQIVYGYTF. V is TRBV9 and J is TRBJ1-2; D ambiguous. Trimming removed 3 bases from V and 5 bases from J, with 14 bases in between. The germline V gene has CDR1 SGDLS and CDR2 YYNGEE. The CDR3 contains 14 residues. The full variable domain, in which reference TRBV9 and TRBJ1-2 provide the parts outside the CDR3, is DSGVTQTPKHLITATGQRVTLRCSPRSGDLSVYWYQQSLDQGLQFLIQYYNGEERAKGNILERFSAQQFPDLHSELNLSSLELGDSALYFCASSAPQIVYGYTFGSGTRLTVV.

The chain combines TRBV7-8 with TRBJ1-5, with 9 bases lining up with TRBD1. The V and J ends lost 4 bases and 1 base, in that order; junction bases with no gene match: 2. The germline CDR1 and CDR2 sequences are SGHVS and FQNEAQ. This CDR3 contains 15 residues. This CDR3 is CASSSQGASNQPQHF. CDR3 bases: TGTGCCAGCAGCTCACAGGGGGCGAGCAATCAGCCCCAGCATTTT.

Only a few counts were recorded for this clone. J is TRBJ2-3 and V is TRBV15, with TRBD2 as a possible D gene (6 bases). The V gene's germline CDR1 is LNHNV and CDR2 YYDKDF (reference sequence). The CDR3 is 16 amino acids. V lost 1 base to trimming and J lost 4 bases, with 15 bases between them. The CDR3 DNA sequence: TGTGCCACCAGCAGAGCGGCGGGGACCAACGCAGATACGCAGTATTTT. It codes for CATSRAAGTNADTQYF.

In this sample, this clone turned up a few times. This sequence joins TRBV13 and TRBJ2-4, with 8 bases that match TRBD2. V trimming: 2 bases; J trimming: 2 bases; junction bases outside the gene matches: 5. CDR3 size: 16 residues. Germline V CDR1 and CDR2: PRHDT, FYEKMQ (reference sequence). The CDR3 loop is CASSLSTGGSKNIQYF. CDR3 sequence (DNA): TGTGCCAGCAGCTTATCGACGGGAGGGTCCAAAAACATTCAGTACTTC.

This clone appeared a few times. This sequence joins TRBV27 and TRBJ2-3; possible D gene TRBD2, 6 bases. V was clipped by 8 bases and J by 2 bases, with 17 bases between them. The CDR3 runs to 15 residues. Germline CDR1 and CDR2: MNHEY and SMNVEV (reference sequence). The CDR3 protein is CASRPGTVYTDTQYF. The CDR3 DNA is TGTGCCAGCCGCCCCGGGACTGTTTACACAGATACGCAGTATTTT.

Worth noting for this clone: Distinct nucleotide sequences in the sample also encode this CDR3. This chain connects TRBV29-1 to TRBJ1-2; D is undetermined. V dropped 2 bases and J dropped 5 bases, with 6 bases sitting between them. Germline assignment: CDR1 SQVTM and CDR2 ANQGSEA. This CDR3 is built from 11 residues. The CDR3 loop is CSVELRYGYTF. CDR3 in DNA: TGCAGCGTTGAACTGCGATATGGCTACACCTTC. Drawing the rest from reference TRBV29-1 and TRBJ1-2, the complete variable domain is SAVISQKPSRDICQRGTSLTIQCQVDSQVTMMFWYRQQPGQSLTLIATANQGSEATYESGFVIDKFPISRPNLTFSTLTVSNMSPEDSSIYLCSVELRYGYTFGSGTRLTVV.

This clone was detected only once. The CDR3 sequence is CASSLGAAGSPFYNEQFF. In nucleotides, the CDR3 is TGCGCCAGCAGCTTGGGGGCGGCAGGGAGCCCTTTTTACAATGAGCAGTTCTTC. The chain couples TRBV5-1 to TRBJ2-1; the D call may be TRBD1 or TRBD2 (5 bases each). Germline-derived CDR1 and CDR2 are SGHRS and YFSETQ. The CDR3 is 18 amino acids. V lost 0 bases, J lost 4 bases, and 20 bases lay in between.

This rearrangement joins TRBV30 to TRBJ2-5, with 8 bases aligning to TRBD2. Trimming at V came to 2 bases and at J to 5 bases, leaving 7 bases not matched to a gene. The CDR3 contains 14 residues. From germline, CDR1 is GTSNPN and CDR2 SVGIG (reference sequence). The CDR3 loop is CAWSRGGLEETQYF. The DNA for the CDR3 is TGTGCCTGGAGTCGGGGGGGCCTAGAGGAGACCCAGTACTTC.

V is TRBV11-2 and J is TRBJ2-1; D is unresolved. The V end lost 6 bases, the J end lost 3 bases, and 15 bases lay between the germline ends. The CDR3 covers 15 residues. The germline CDR1 and CDR2 sequences are SGHAT and FQNNGV. CDR3 residues: CASRPRPRDYNEQFF. In DNA form, the CDR3 reads TGTGCCAGCAGACCCCGGCCCCGCGACTACAATGAGCAGTTCTTC.

V is TRBV13 and J is TRBJ1-5, with D unresolved. There are 14 residues in the CDR3. Deletions cut 4 bases from V and 1 base from J, with 8 bases between. CDR1 PRHDT and CDR2 FYEKMQ come from the germline V gene (reference sequence). CDR3 bases: TGTGCCAGCAGCTCGGGAGGCAGCAATCAGCCCCAGCATTTT. It codes for CASSSGGSNQPQHF. Full variable domain (rest looked up from reference TRBV13 and TRBJ1-5): AAGVIQSPRHLIKEKRETATLKCYPIPRHDTVYWYQQGPGQDPQFLISFYEKMQSDKGSIPDRFSAQQFSDYHSELNMSSLELGDSALYFCASSSGGSNQPQHFGDGTRLSIL.

The chain couples TRBV27 to TRBJ1-2, with D maybe TRBD1 (6 bases). Germline V gene sequence: CDR1 MNHEY, CDR2 SMNVEV (reference sequence). Trimming removed 6 bases from V and 2 bases from J, with 10 bases in between. The CDR3 covers 13 residues. CDR3 bases: TGTGCCAGCAGCCCGGACAGAAACTATGGCTACACCTTC. It encodes CASSPDRNYGYTF.

This clone was counted only a few times. The chain employs TRBV29-1 and TRBJ2-7; unclear D gene. CDR3 length equals 14 residues. CDR1 is SQVTM and CDR2 is ANQGSEA in the germline V gene. Trimming stripped 5 bases from V and 0 bases from J, with 14 bases between. CDR3 bases: TGCAGCGTTCAAAACCCTCAGGTCTCCTACGAGCAGTACTTC. It yields the protein CSVQNPQVSYEQYF.

The chain joins TRBV13 to TRBJ2-2; D is undetermined. CDR3 length: 15 residues. Trimming took off 2 bases at V and 1 base at J, with 8 bases between the two ends. CDR1 is PRHDT and CDR2 is FYEKMQ in the germline V gene (reference sequence). The chain's CDR3 is CASSLPLQNTGELFF. The CDR3 nucleotides read TGTGCCAGCAGCTTACCCCTACAGAACACCGGGGAGCTGTTTTTT.

The gene calls are TRBV15 and TRBJ1-5; D is possibly TRBD1 (5 bases). The length of the CDR3 is 17 residues. Trimming pared 0 bases from V and 3 bases from J, leaving 15 bases between. CDR1 is LNHNV and CDR2 is YYDKDF in the germline V gene (reference sequence). DNA for the CDR3: TGTGCCACCAGCAGAGACGTAAGGGACCGTGTCAATCAGCCCCAGCATTTT. It translates to CATSRDVRDRVNQPQHF. Using reference TRBV15 and TRBJ1-5 for the parts outside the CDR3, the full variable domain is DAMVIQNPRYQVTQFGKPVTLSCSQTLNHNVMYWYQQKSSQAPKLLFHYYDKDFNNEADTPDNFQSRRPNTSFCFLDIRSPGLGDTAMYLCATSRDVRDRVNQPQHFGDGTRLSIL.

This clone was observed once. CDR3 bases: TGTGCCAGCACCGAATCGGGACTCACCACAGATACGCAGTATTTT. Translated: CASTESGLTTDTQYF. V and J are TRBV5-6 and TRBJ2-3, with D perhaps matching TRBD2 (6 bases). Trimming cost V 6 bases and J 2 bases, with 16 bases left between them. The CDR3 is made up of 15 amino acids. Germline CDR1 reads SGHDT; CDR2 reads YYEEEE. The complete variable domain, with remaining parts taken from reference TRBV5-6 and TRBJ2-3, reads DAGVTQSPTHLIKTRGQQVTLRCSPKSGHDTVSWYQQALGQGPQFIFQYYEEEERQRGNFPDRFSGHQFPNYSSELNVNALLLGDSALYLCASTESGLTTDTQYFGPGTRLTVL.

The chain couples TRBV2 to TRBJ2-7; 8 bases are a match to TRBD1. The CDR3 has 15 residues. Germline V lookup: CDR1 SNHLY, CDR2 FYNNEI. Unmatched junction bases numbered 9, after V lost 4 bases and J lost 4 bases. The CDR3 bases are TGTGCCAGCAGTGGACCTGGGACAGGAGAATACGAGCAGTACTTC. It specifies CASSGPGTGEYEQYF.